This TCR beta chain was recorded in a study of graft-versus-host responses after intestinal transplantation. Study as a whole: Recipients had transplants, and these were multivisceral, liver-intestinal, or isolated intestinal. Following induction with anti-thymocyte globulin, all recipients were given tacrolimus and steroids for three to four years. General study findings and limits: Among circulating GvH clones, peak levels were associated with early post-transplant declines in HvG clones.

The CDR3 is 13 amino acids. V was clipped by 10 bases and J by 5 bases; unmatched bases: 2. Looked up from germline, CDR1 is SGHAT and CDR2 is FQNNGV. Measured with immunoSEQ multiplex PCR; TCRdb has only the in-frame clones, and not every one. This sample has about 90,000 clones, with roughly 91% found just once. About this clone: What it recognizes is unknown.

The sample in question was unstimulated CD8+ T cells sorted from spleen or lymph node cells, obtained before transplant. The receptor's source is a human donor who was the organ donor for an intestinal transplant. The V gene is TRBV11-2, the J gene TRBJ2-7; 16 nucleotides line up with TRBD2. In DNA form, the CDR3 reads TGTGCCACGGGACTAGCGGGGGGGCACGAGCAGTACTTC. Protein sequence: CATGLAGGHEQYF.